The 16 T cell receptor beta chains below were found in one sample sequenced in a study of T cell clonotyping in hematopoietic cell transplantation. Data came from immunoSEQ multiplex PCR; TCRdb stores just in-frame clones and leaves some out. The table shows some 5,100 clones, with about 80% occurring only once. The material was peripheral blood mononuclear cells, obtained 30 days after allogeneic stem cell transplant. Receptor source: a male patient between 55 and 70 years old who had an allogeneic stem cell transplant from an unrelated donor, so the T cells may come from the graft donor. Some clones in this sample may be carry-over from other donors' samples.

This chain links TRBV25-1 with TRBJ2-2; 10 bases align to TRBD2. Trimming cost V 7 bases and J 4 bases; bases outside gene matches: 12. Germline V gene sequence: CDR1 MGHDK, CDR2 SYGVNS. The CDR3 extends over 17 amino acids. The CDR3 region has the DNA TGTGCCAGCACCTTATCGGCTAGCGGGAGTAGCACCGGGGAGCTGTTTTTT. It codes for CASTLSASGSSTGELFF.

This chain links TRBV5-4 with TRBJ2-5; D may match TRBD1 or TRBD2 (5 bases each). The CDR3 length is 15 residues. With 5 bases removed from V and 1 base from J, the gap between germline ends came to 15 bases. Germline CDR1 is SGHNT and CDR2 is YYREEE (reference sequence). The CDR3 DNA reads as TGTGCCAGCAGGGCTGCCGGGACGCTCCAAGAGACCCAGTACTTC. It yields the protein CASRAAGTLQETQYF.

The rearrangement joins TRBV9 to TRBJ2-7; 7 nucleotides agree with TRBD2. The V segment lost 0 bases and the J segment 6 bases; nucleotides outside the gene matches: 9. Germline CDR1 SGDLS, CDR2 YYNGEE. This CDR3 is built from 15 residues. The CDR3 is CASSVDPAGPSEQYF. CDR3 DNA sequence: TGTGCCAGCAGCGTAGATCCAGCGGGGCCGAGCGAGCAGTACTTC.

This chain connects TRBV19 to TRBJ2-5; unclear D gene. With 3 bases removed from V and 4 bases from J, the gap between germline ends came to 9 bases. CDR3 length: 13 amino acids. Germline CDR1 and CDR2: LNHDA and SQIVND (reference sequence). As DNA, the CDR3 is TGTGCCAGTAGTATTTCGCCCATAGAGACCCAGTACTTC. As protein: CASSISPIETQYF.

The CDR3 DNA reads as TGCGCCAGCAGCCAACTCAAAACAATGGACTTCCTTTCAAGCACAGATACGCAGTATTTT. The encoded protein is CASSQLKTMDFLSSTDTQYF. The chain employs TRBV4-1 and TRBJ2-3; D possibly corresponds to TRBD2 (5 bases). Germline V lookup: CDR1 MGHRA, CDR2 YSYEKL. The length of the CDR3 is 20 residues. Trimming cost V 2 bases and J 0 bases, with 24 bases left between them.

This chain connects TRBV4-1 to TRBJ1-2; D remains unclear. V lost 1 base, J lost 8 bases, and 14 bases lay in between. CDR3 length: 14 residues. Germline V gene data show CDR1 as MGHRA and CDR2 as YSYEKL. The CDR3 DNA follows: TGCGCCAGCAGCCAAGGGAATGCCGCGACGGGCTACACCTTC. Residues: CASSQGNAATGYTF.

This clone was detected a few times. The gene calls are TRBV11-3 and TRBJ2-1, with 8 bases that match TRBD2. This CDR3 has 16 amino acids. Germline V lookup: CDR1 SGHNT, CDR2 YENEEA. V dropped 1 base and J dropped 5; count of bases not matched to a gene: 7. For the CDR3, the DNA is TGTGCCAGCAGCTTAGGGGTACTAGCGGCCGACAATGAGCAGTTCTTC. As protein: CASSLGVLAADNEQFF.

A few counts support this clone. The chain uses TRBV19 and TRBJ1-2, with D possibly TRBD1 on 5 matching bases. The CDR3 loop spans 11 amino acids. Per the germline V gene, CDR1 is LNHDA and CDR2 is SQIVND (reference sequence). V gave up 9 bases and J gave up 2 bases, with 7 bases separating them. CDR3 sequence: CAREGNYGYTF. Written as DNA, the CDR3 is TGTGCCAGAGAGGGGAACTATGGCTACACCTTC.

The J gene is TRBJ1-5, the V gene TRBV30; D may be TRBD1 (5 bases). Germline CDR1 and CDR2: GTSNPN and SVGIG (reference sequence). The CDR3 runs to 16 residues. Trimming took 2 bases from V and 1 from J, leaving 15 bases between them. The CDR3 reads CAWSRHGDASNQPQHF. Here the CDR3 DNA reads TGTGCCTGGAGTCGTCATGGGGACGCCAGCAATCAGCCCCAGCATTTT.

The rearrangement uses TRBV7-8 and TRBJ1-2; weak D call: TRBD1 (5 bases). The CDR3 is 16 amino acids. Germline CDR1 and CDR2: SGHVS and FQNEAQ. Trimming took off 0 bases at V and 8 bases at J, with 19 bases between the two ends. The CDR3 nucleotides read TGTGCCAGCAGCTTAGCGCGAGGAGGGCGACGGGGCGGCTACACCTTC. Protein product: CASSLARGGRRGGYTF.

V and J are TRBV11-3 and TRBJ1-5; possible D gene TRBD1, 5 bases. V was shortened by 5 bases and J by 0 bases, with 11 bases between the two germline ends. This CDR3 spans 15 amino acids. The germline CDR1 and CDR2 sequences are SGHNT and YENEEA. The DNA of the CDR3 is TGTGCCAGCAGCCCGACAGACAATAGCAATCAGCCCCAGCATTTT. Its protein product is CASSPTDNSNQPQHF.

The rearrangement links TRBV19 to TRBJ2-2; tentative D call: TRBD1 (6 bases). V was pared by 7 bases and J by 7 bases, with 10 bases between. The CDR3 runs to 12 residues. Germline assignment: CDR1 LNHDA and CDR2 SQIVND (reference sequence). CDR3 nucleotides: TGTGCCAGTAAGGGGGTCGGCGGGGAGCTGTTTTTT. This sequence encodes CASKGVGGELFF. The full variable domain, with the rest looked up from reference TRBV19 and TRBJ2-2, is DGGITQSPKYLFRKEGQNVTLSCEQNLNHDAMYWYRQDPGQGLRLIYYSQIVNDFQKGDIAEGYSVSREKKESFPLTVTSAQKNPTAFYLCASKGVGGELFFGEGSRLTVL.

The chain uses TRBV29-1 and TRBJ2-3; D may be TRBD1 (6 bases). V was trimmed by 7 bases and J by 2 bases, leaving 16 bases between them. The CDR3 consists of 14 residues. Germline V gene data show CDR1 as SQVTM and CDR2 as ANQGSEA. The DNA of the CDR3 is TGCAGCGCGTCAGGGGCATGGATCACAGATACGCAGTATTTT. It specifies CSASGAWITDTQYF.

The chain is built from TRBV7-9 and TRBJ1-4; 8 bases are shared with TRBD1. V shed 5 bases and J 3 bases; nucleotides not matched to a gene: 17. The germline V gene encodes CDR1 SEHNR and CDR2 FQNEAQ (reference sequence). The CDR3 runs to 19 residues. In DNA form, the CDR3 reads TGTGCCAGCAGCGCCGCCGAGTCACAGGGGGGATCCCCTAATGAAAAACTGTTTTTT. It codes for CASSAAESQGGSPNEKLFF.

V is TRBV11-2 and J is TRBJ2-3; 10 bases fit TRBD2. Germline assignment: CDR1 SGHAT and CDR2 FQNNGV. This CDR3 has 15 amino acids. V lost 4 bases to trimming and J lost 4 bases; unmatched junction nucleotides: 5. CDR3 region: CASSSLAGAPDTQYF. The CDR3 nucleotides read TGTGCCAGCAGCTCCCTAGCGGGAGCCCCAGATACGCAGTATTTT.

The chain is built from TRBV7-3 and TRBJ2-5; 10 nucleotides agree with TRBD1. Trimming at V came to 5 bases and at J to 4 bases, leaving 1 base not matched to a gene. The CDR3 is 13 amino acids. Germline V gives CDR1 SGHTA, CDR2 FQGTGA. The CDR3 DNA reads TGTGCCAGCAGCAGGGACAGGGGAGAGACCCAGTACTTC. Protein product: CASSRDRGETQYF.